The 9 T cell receptor beta chains below were found in one sample sequenced in a study of cytomegalovirus exposure and HLA in healthy donors. TCRdb's copy holds only in-frame clones and misses some; the assay was immunoSEQ multiplex PCR. The sample holds fewer than 150,000 clones, about 88% seen once. Sequenced material: PBMCs. The receptors originated from a man aged 25 to 40 in good health and CMV-seronegative.

The V call is TRBV7-2, the J call TRBJ2-1, with no clear D. CDR1 is SGHTA, CDR2 FQGNSA, per germline. The V and J ends lost 2 bases and 1 base respectively, with 9 bases between them. This CDR3 spans 15 amino acids. CDR3 in DNA: TGTGCCAGCAGCTTAAACCCAGGTTCCTACAATGAGCAGTTCTTC. It codes for CASSLNPGSYNEQFF.

This chain joins TRBV7-2 and TRBJ2-3; 10 nucleotides line up with TRBD2. The CDR3 has 15 amino acids. Germline V gives CDR1 SGHTA, CDR2 FQGNSA. V shed 1 base and J 7 bases; nucleotides not matched to a gene: 5. CDR3 loop: CASSLGLAGVNTQYF. The CDR3 nucleotides are TGTGCCAGCAGCTTAGGGCTAGCGGGAGTAAATACGCAGTATTTT.

The CDR3 DNA reads as TGTGCCAGCAGCGGACTAGCGGGAGTTTACAATGAGCAGTTCTTC. This translates into CASSGLAGVYNEQFF. The chain joins TRBV9 to TRBJ2-1, with TRBD2 identical over 12 bases. Unmatched junction bases numbered 2, after V lost 3 bases and J lost 4 bases. CDR1 and CDR2 (germline): SGDLS, YYNGEE. This CDR3 region has 15 residues.

The chain recombines TRBV7-6 with TRBJ2-3; D not certain. Trimming removed 3 bases from V and 6 bases from J, with 10 bases in between. The CDR3 loop spans 13 amino acids. Germline CDR1 SGHVS, CDR2 FNYEAQ. In DNA, the CDR3 is TGTGCCAGCAGCTTTGTAGAATCCGATACGCAGTATTTT. Its translation: CASSFVESDTQYF.

The rearrangement joins TRBV5-6 to TRBJ2-7, with 14 nucleotides matching TRBD2. This CDR3 comprises 16 residues. Germline CDR1 SGHDT, CDR2 YYEEEE. J gave up 0 bases and V 4 bases, and 3 bases lay outside the gene matches. CDR3 protein: CASSQTSGGVSYEQYF. CDR3 nucleotide sequence: TGTGCCAGCAGCCAGACTAGCGGGGGGGTCTCCTACGAGCAGTACTTC.

The V and J genes are TRBV6-5 and TRBJ2-7, with 7 bases aligning to TRBD2. CDR3 length: 15 amino acids. The germline CDR1 and CDR2 sequences are MNHEY and SVGAGI. Trimming took 7 bases from V and 0 from J; bases not matched to a gene: 9. The CDR3 here is CASTPTSRSSYEQYF. The CDR3 DNA follows: TGTGCCAGCACCCCGACTAGCCGTAGCTCCTACGAGCAGTACTTC.

On this clone: The same CDR3 arises from other DNA sequences in this sample as well. The genes are TRBV6-5 and TRBJ1-1; D perhaps matches TRBD1 (6 bases). V was shortened by 0 bases and J by 5 bases, with 13 bases between the two germline ends. CDR3 length equals 15 residues. Germline CDR1 is MNHEY and CDR2 is SVGAGI. For the CDR3, the DNA is TGTGCCAGCAGTTACTCGCCCAGGGGAGATACTGAAGCTTTCTTT. It specifies CASSYSPRGDTEAFF.

J is TRBJ2-1 and V is TRBV29-1; 9 bases match TRBD2. The junction had 6 bases not matched to a gene; V was cut back by 7 bases and J by 2 bases. This CDR3 is 14 amino acids long. The V gene's germline CDR1 is SQVTM and CDR2 ANQGSEA. Here the CDR3 reads CSAIAGAPYNEQFF. In DNA form, the CDR3 reads TGCAGCGCTATAGCGGGAGCCCCCTACAATGAGCAGTTCTTC.

The chain carries TRBV29-1 and TRBJ1-4, with 11 positions matching TRBD1. The CDR3 is made up of 15 amino acids. CDR1 and CDR2 from the germline V gene are SQVTM and ANQGSEA. The V and J ends lost 7 bases and 4 bases, in that order; junction bases with no gene match: 8. The DNA of the CDR3 is TGCAGCGCTATGGACAGGGGGCTCGGTAATGAAAAACTGTTTTTT. Translated: CSAMDRGLGNEKLFF.